The 18 T cell receptor beta chains presented below share a single source sample, sequenced in a study of blood T cell repertoires in COVID-19. Measured with immunoSEQ multiplex PCR; TCRdb has only the in-frame clones, and not every one. The table records more than 95,000 clones, less than 95% of them present only once. Input material: peripheral blood. All receptors derive from a man in his sixties with acute or convalescent COVID-19.

J is TRBJ1-4 and V is TRBV6-1, with D unclear. The CDR3 is 13 amino acids. Trimming removed 3 bases from V and 15 bases from J, with 17 bases in between. Per germline, CDR1 MNHNS and CDR2 SASEGT. The CDR3 loop is CASSEQTGLPLFF. The CDR3 DNA reads TGTGCCAGCAGTGAGCAGACGGGTCTCCCCTTGTTTTTT.

The chain employs TRBV12-3 or TRBV12-4 and TRBJ2-2; TRBD1 is a possible D gene (6 bases). This CDR3 region has 13 residues. V lost 5 bases to trimming and J lost 5 bases, with 9 bases between them. The CDR3 loop is CASSLQGTGELFF. The CDR3 nucleotides are TGTGCCAGCAGTCTACAGGGAACCGGGGAGCTGTTTTTT.

The CDR3: CASSLGGTGANYGYTF. CDR3 nucleotides: TGTGCCAGTAGTTTGGGGGGGACAGGCGCTAACTATGGCTACACCTTC. The V call is TRBV19, the J call TRBJ1-2, with TRBD1 matching 8 bases. CDR3 size: 16 residues. The germline V gene encodes CDR1 LNHDA and CDR2 SQIVND (reference sequence). The junction had 8 bases not matched to a gene; V was cut back by 5 bases and J by 0 bases.

CDR3 sequence: CASTPGGSATNEKLFF. For the CDR3, the DNA is TGTGCCAGCACCCCTGGAGGGAGCGCAACTAATGAAAAACTGTTTTTT. This chain connects TRBV7-9 to TRBJ1-4; no definite D call. Germline V gives CDR1 SEHNR, CDR2 FQNEAQ (reference sequence). This CDR3 is 16 amino acids long. Deletions cut 7 bases from V and 0 bases from J, with 15 bases between.

CDR3 residues: CASSRQGPSGANVLTF. CDR3 DNA sequence: TGTGCCAGCAGCAGACAGGGCCCCTCTGGGGCCAACGTCCTGACTTTC. J is TRBJ2-6 and V is TRBV7-9, with 7 positions matching TRBD1. The V segment lost 5 bases and the J segment 0 bases; nucleotides outside the gene matches: 4. This CDR3 has 16 amino acids. Germline CDR1 and CDR2: SEHNR and FQNEAQ (reference sequence).

This chain joins TRBV7-9 and TRBJ2-3; 10 bases fit TRBD2. The V gene end was trimmed by 5 bases and the J gene end by 6 bases; junction bases not matched to a gene: 11. From germline, CDR1 is SEHNR and CDR2 FQNEAQ (reference sequence). The CDR3 is 16 residues long. The CDR3 nucleotides read TGTGCCAGCAGCCCCAGGACTAGCGGTGCGGTGGATACGCAGTATTTT. It translates to CASSPRTSGAVDTQYF.

In the case of this clone: The sample contains more than one DNA sequence encoding this CDR3. The chain recombines TRBV5-1 with TRBJ1-1; TRBD1 matches 7 bases. V dropped 0 bases and J dropped 6; count of bases not matched to a gene: 2. The germline gives CDR1 SGHRS, CDR2 YFSETQ. CDR3 length: 13 residues. The DNA for the CDR3 is TGCGCCAGCAGCTTGGGGCAGGGGGCTGAAGCTTTCTTT. Translation: CASSLGQGAEAFF.

V and J are TRBV5-1 and TRBJ1-1; TRBD1 aligns across 7 bases. Germline assignment: CDR1 SGHRS and CDR2 YFSETQ. V lost 4 bases to trimming and J lost 3 bases; unmatched junction nucleotides: 6. The CDR3 totals 14 residues. Here the CDR3 reads CASSGTGVDTEAFF. CDR3 DNA: TGCGCCAGCAGCGGAACAGGGGTGGACACTGAAGCTTTCTTT.

The chain's CDR3 is CASSHYFGQGLAEAFF. CDR3 in DNA: TGTGCCAGCAGCCATTATTTCGGACAGGGGCTAGCTGAAGCTTTCTTT. The chain recombines TRBV14 with TRBJ1-1, with 9 bases identical to TRBD1. The CDR3 contains 16 residues. V lost 3 bases, J lost 6 bases, and 11 bases stayed unmatched. The germline V gene has CDR1 SGHDN and CDR2 FVKESK. The variable domain in full, with the rest retrieved from reference TRBV14 and TRBJ1-1, is EAGVTQFPSHSVIEKGQTVTLRCDPISGHDNLYWYRRVMGKEIKFLLHFVKESKQDESGMPNNRFLAERTGGTYSTLKVQPAELEDSGVYFCASSHYFGQGLAEAFFGQGTRLTVV.

The chain is built from TRBV7-9 and TRBJ1-1; D not certain. This CDR3 has 11 amino acids. Trimming shortened V by 6 bases and J by 9 bases, and 11 bases separated the two germline ends. The germline V gene encodes CDR1 SEHNR and CDR2 FQNEAQ (reference sequence). CDR3 sequence (DNA): TGTGCCAGCAGGAGCCTCCTGCAAGCTTTCTTT. Translating it yields CASRSLLQAFF.

The chain is built from TRBV18 and TRBJ2-7; 7 bases map to TRBD1. This CDR3 is built from 15 residues. Germline loops: CDR1 KGHSH, CDR2 LQKENI. Unmatched junction bases numbered 7, after V lost 5 bases and J lost 0 bases. The CDR3 here is CASSGDSGSSYEQYV. The CDR3 DNA is TGTGCCAGCTCAGGGGACAGTGGGAGCTCCTACGAGCAGTACGTC.

The chain recombines TRBV5-1 with TRBJ2-2, with 11 bases lining up with TRBD2. V trimming: 5 bases; J trimming: 6 bases; junction bases outside the gene matches: 6. This CDR3 has 15 residues. The germline V gene has CDR1 SGHRS and CDR2 YFSETQ. The CDR3: CASRIAGGPPGELFF. The CDR3 DNA reads TGCGCCAGCAGGATAGCGGGGGGGCCGCCCGGGGAGCTGTTTTTT.

This clone has a handful of counts. Other DNA sequences in the same sample also yield this CDR3. The chain links TRBV27 to TRBJ2-1; D possibly corresponds to TRBD2 (7 bases). Germline CDR1 MNHEY, CDR2 SMNVEV (reference sequence). V lost 6 bases and J 5 bases, leaving 14 bases between the germline ends. The CDR3 spans 14 residues. The DNA for the CDR3 is TGTGCCAGCAGGAAAGGGGGGGTCAACAATGAGCAGTTCTTC. The encoded protein is CASRKGGVNNEQFF.

This rearrangement joins TRBV5-1 to TRBJ1-1; TRBD1 agrees at 8 bases. Trimming removed 4 bases from V and 0 bases from J; junction bases left unmatched: 2. The CDR3 is made up of 14 amino acids. Germline CDR1 and CDR2: SGHRS and YFSETQ. The CDR3 DNA reads TGCGCCAGCAGCCCCAGGGGGCTGAACACTGAAGCTTTCTTT. It codes for CASSPRGLNTEAFF.

The rearrangement joins TRBV5-1 to TRBJ1-2; TRBD1 is a possible D gene (5 bases). Germline assignment: CDR1 SGHRS and CDR2 YFSETQ. The V and J ends lost 0 bases and 4 bases respectively, with 10 bases between them. The CDR3 is made up of 14 amino acids. DNA of the CDR3: TGCGCCAGCAGCTTGGCGGGGGGAAGCTATGGCTACACCTTC. It translates to CASSLAGGSYGYTF. Full variable domain (remainder filled in from reference TRBV5-1 and TRBJ1-2): KAGVTQTPRYLIKTRGQQVTLSCSPISGHRSVSWYQQTPGQGLQFLFEYFSETQRNKGNFPGRFSGRQFSNSRSEMNVSTLELGDSALYLCASSLAGGSYGYTFGSGTRLTVV.

The chain combines TRBV20-1 with TRBJ2-1; D is possibly TRBD2 (6 bases). Trimming cost V 3 bases and J 6 bases, with 24 bases left between them. The CDR3 extends over 17 amino acids. Germline CDR1 and CDR2: DFQATT and SNEGSKA (reference sequence). The CDR3 DNA follows: TGCAGTGCTAGTGCCGTGCCCATGGGACTCAGCGGCAATGAGCAGTTCTTC. Amino acids: CSASAVPMGLSGNEQFF.

The CDR3 DNA sequence: TGTGCCAGCAGCTTCCCACTTAACACCGGGGAGCTGTTTTTT. Translated, it gives CASSFPLNTGELFF. V is TRBV7-9 and J is TRBJ2-2; unclear D gene. The ends were cut back, 3 bases at V and 2 bases at J, with 7 bases in the middle. CDR1 and CDR2 from the germline V gene are SEHNR and FQNEAQ (reference sequence). The CDR3 totals 14 residues.

The gene calls are TRBV28 and TRBJ1-2, with TRBD1 matching over 7 bases. The germline gives CDR1 MDHEN, CDR2 SYDVKM. V was clipped by 9 bases and J by 5 bases; unmatched bases: 12. The CDR3 runs to 14 residues. In DNA form, the CDR3 reads TGTGCCAGTGGGCCGACAGGGCTGCTGTATGGCTACACCTTC. Translating gives CASGPTGLLYGYTF.